What follows are 5 T cell receptor beta chains derived from one specimen sequenced in a study of blood T cell repertoires in COVID-19. Measured with immunoSEQ multiplex PCR; TCRdb has only the in-frame clones, and not every one. The profile shows about 310,000 clones, 90% of them singletons. The sample was PBMCs or T cells enriched from blood (not recorded which). The receptors were sampled from a woman aged 18-29 years with acute COVID-19.

The chain employs TRBV19 and TRBJ1-5, with D uncertain. Trimming took 9 bases from V and 0 from J, leaving 6 bases between them. The V gene's germline CDR1 is LNHDA and CDR2 SQIVND (reference sequence). The CDR3 runs to 12 residues. The CDR3 region has the DNA TGTGCCAGCAGTTATAGCAATCAGCCCCAGCATTTT. As protein: CASSYSNQPQHF.

This clone was counted a single time. The chain has TRBV28 and TRBJ2-5; 7 bases are a match to TRBD1. The germline V gene encodes CDR1 MDHEN and CDR2 SYDVKM. The CDR3 covers 16 residues. Unmatched junction bases numbered 10, after V lost 5 bases and J lost 1 base. The CDR3 sequence is CASSPKGTVRQETQYF. The CDR3 bases are TGTGCCAGCAGTCCGAAAGGGACAGTCCGCCAAGAGACCCAGTACTTC.

The gene calls are TRBV19 and TRBJ1-1; TRBD1 might be the D (5 bases). Trimming left V 3 bases short and J 11 bases short, with 16 bases between. Germline lookup yields CDR1 LNHDA and CDR2 SQIVND (reference sequence). The CDR3 consists of 13 residues. CDR3 sequence reads: CASSIGGAGMAFF. The CDR3 coding sequence is TGTGCCAGTAGTATTGGAGGGGCTGGGATGGCTTTCTTT. Together with reference TRBV19 and TRBJ1-1, the CDR3 gives the full variable domain: DGGITQSPKYLFRKEGQNVTLSCEQNLNHDAMYWYRQDPGQGLRLIYYSQIVNDFQKGDIAEGYSVSREKKESFPLTVTSAQKNPTAFYLCASSIGGAGMAFFGQGTRLTVV.

This clone has just a few counts. The V gene is TRBV2, the J gene TRBJ2-7; D possibly corresponds to TRBD2 (6 bases). The CDR3 runs to 14 residues. CDR1 and CDR2 from the germline V gene are SNHLY and FYNNEI. Trimming pared 8 bases from V and 3 bases from J, leaving 17 bases between. CDR3 in DNA: TGTGCCAGCGGGGAGGCCCCCTTACTCTACGAGCAGTACTTC. Translating it yields CASGEAPLLYEQYF.

V is TRBV28 and J is TRBJ2-7, with D unresolved. The CDR3 is made up of 11 amino acids. The germline V gene has CDR1 MDHEN and CDR2 SYDVKM. The V gene lost 4 bases and the J gene lost 6 bases, with 7 bases spanning the gap. This CDR3 reads CASSSEPEQYF. CDR3 coding DNA: TGTGCCAGCAGTTCAGAACCCGAGCAGTACTTC.